The sequence of this T cell receptor beta chain was determined in a study of T cells in pancreatic ductal adenocarcinoma. In regard to this clone: Its target is unknown.

The selected patients with pancreatic ductal adenocarcinoma had surgery but no neoadjuvant therapy. Overall study findings and caveats: The resected cohort was biased toward the minority with early-stage disease. No significant tumor-blood clonality difference; means were about 0.1 and 0.07. Comparisons of tumor and blood clonality may show falsely lower tumor diversity. Tumor samples had fewer productive templates and approximately 8-fold fewer unique clonotypes than blood.

Profiled with immunoSEQ multiplex PCR; TCRdb holds only in-frame clones, not every one. The sample yields under 20,000 clones, 85% to 90% seen once. Germline CDR1 reads MNHEY; CDR2 reads SVGAGI. V lost 5 bases to trimming and J lost 5 bases, with 19 bases between them. The CDR3 totals 15 residues. This clonotype originated in a human donor with pancreatic ductal adenocarcinoma. The rearrangement joins TRBV6-5 to TRBJ2-7; D possibly corresponds to TRBD1 (6 bases). Sample: PBMCs. CDR3 nucleotide sequence: TGTGCCAGCAGTCCCATTGGGGGCAAAATGAACGAGCAGTACTTC. Translating it yields CASSPIGGKMNEQYF.